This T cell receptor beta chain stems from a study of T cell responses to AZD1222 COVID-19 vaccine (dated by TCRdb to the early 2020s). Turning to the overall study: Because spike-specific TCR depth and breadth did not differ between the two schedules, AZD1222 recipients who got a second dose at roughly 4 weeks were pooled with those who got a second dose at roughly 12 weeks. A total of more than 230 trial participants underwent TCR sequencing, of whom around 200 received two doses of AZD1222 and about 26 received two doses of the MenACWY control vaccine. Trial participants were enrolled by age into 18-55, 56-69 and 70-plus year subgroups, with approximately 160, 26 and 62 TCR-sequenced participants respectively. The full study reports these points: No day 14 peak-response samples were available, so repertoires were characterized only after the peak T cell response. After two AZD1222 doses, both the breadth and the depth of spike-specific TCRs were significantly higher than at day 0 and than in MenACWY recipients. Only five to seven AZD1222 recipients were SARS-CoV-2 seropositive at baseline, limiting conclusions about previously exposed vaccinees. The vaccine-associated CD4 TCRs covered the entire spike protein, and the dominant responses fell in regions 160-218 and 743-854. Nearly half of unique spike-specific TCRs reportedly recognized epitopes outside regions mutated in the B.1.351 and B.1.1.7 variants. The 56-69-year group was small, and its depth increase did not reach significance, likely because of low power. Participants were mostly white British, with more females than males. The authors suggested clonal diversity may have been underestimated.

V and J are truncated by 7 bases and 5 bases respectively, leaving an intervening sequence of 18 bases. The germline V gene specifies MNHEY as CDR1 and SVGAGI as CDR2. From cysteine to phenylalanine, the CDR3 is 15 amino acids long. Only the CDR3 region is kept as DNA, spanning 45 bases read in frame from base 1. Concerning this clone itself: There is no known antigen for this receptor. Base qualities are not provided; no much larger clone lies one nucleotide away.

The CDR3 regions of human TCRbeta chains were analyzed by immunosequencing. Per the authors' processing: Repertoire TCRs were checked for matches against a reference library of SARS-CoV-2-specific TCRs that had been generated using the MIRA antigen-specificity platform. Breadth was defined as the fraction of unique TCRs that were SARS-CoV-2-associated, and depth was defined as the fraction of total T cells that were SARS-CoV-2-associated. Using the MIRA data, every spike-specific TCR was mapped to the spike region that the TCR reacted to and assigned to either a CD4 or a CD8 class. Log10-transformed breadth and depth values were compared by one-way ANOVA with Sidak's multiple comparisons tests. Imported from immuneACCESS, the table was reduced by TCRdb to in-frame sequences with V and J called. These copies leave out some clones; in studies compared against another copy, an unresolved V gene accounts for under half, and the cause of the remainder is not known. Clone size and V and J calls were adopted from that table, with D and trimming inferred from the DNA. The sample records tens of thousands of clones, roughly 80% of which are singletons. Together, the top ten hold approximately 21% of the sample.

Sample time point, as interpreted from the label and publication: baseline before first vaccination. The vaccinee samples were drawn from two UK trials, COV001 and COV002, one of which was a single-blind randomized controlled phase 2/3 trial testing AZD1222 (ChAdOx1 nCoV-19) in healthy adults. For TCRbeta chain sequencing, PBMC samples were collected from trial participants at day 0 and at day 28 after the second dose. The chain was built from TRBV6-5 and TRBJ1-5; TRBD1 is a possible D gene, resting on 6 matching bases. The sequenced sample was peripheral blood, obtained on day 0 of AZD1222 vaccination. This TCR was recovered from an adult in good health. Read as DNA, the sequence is TGTGCCAGCAAAGGGCGTGGGACACGGGATCAGCCCCAGCATTTT. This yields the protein CASKGRGTRDQPQHF.